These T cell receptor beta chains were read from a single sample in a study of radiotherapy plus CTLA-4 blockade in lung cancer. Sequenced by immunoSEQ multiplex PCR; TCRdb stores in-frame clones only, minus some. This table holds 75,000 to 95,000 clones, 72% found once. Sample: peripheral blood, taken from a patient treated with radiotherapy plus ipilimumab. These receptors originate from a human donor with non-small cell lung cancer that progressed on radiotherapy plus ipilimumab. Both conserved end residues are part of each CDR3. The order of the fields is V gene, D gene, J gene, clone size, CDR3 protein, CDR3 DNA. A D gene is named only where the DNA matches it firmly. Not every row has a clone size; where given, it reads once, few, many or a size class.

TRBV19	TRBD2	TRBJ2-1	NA	CASSIDLASGHYNEQFF	TGTGCCAGTAGTATAGATCTGGCTAGCGGGCATTACAATGAGCAGTTCTTC
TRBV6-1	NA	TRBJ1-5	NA	CASSDGDSNQPQHF	TGTGCCAGCAGTGACGGAGATAGCAATCAGCCCCAGCATTTT
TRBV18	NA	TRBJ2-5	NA	CASSPLLGKRETQYF	TGTGCCAGCTCACCACTATTAGGGAAGCGCGAGACCCAGTACTTC
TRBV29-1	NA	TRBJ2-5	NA	CSANPGHQETQYF	TGCAGCGCGAACCCGGGACACCAAGAGACCCAGTACTTC
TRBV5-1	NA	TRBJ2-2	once	CASSASQGTPTGELFF	TGCGCCAGCAGCGCGTCCCAGGGAACCCCCACCGGGGAGCTGTTTTTT
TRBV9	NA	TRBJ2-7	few	CASSEARSSYEQYF	TGTGCCAGCAGCGAGGCCCGTTCCTCCTACGAGCAGTACTTC
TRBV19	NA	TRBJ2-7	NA	CASSIGFYSYEQYF	TGTGCCAGTAGTATCGGGTTTTACAGCTACGAGCAGTACTTC
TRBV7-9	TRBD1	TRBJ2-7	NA	CASSSRTGGSDEQYF	TGTGCCAGCAGCTCCCGGACAGGGGGCTCCGACGAGCAGTACTTC
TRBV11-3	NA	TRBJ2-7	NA	CASSSMDGNYEQYF	TGTGCCAGCAGCTCAATGGACGGTAACTACGAGCAGTACTTC
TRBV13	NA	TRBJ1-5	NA	CASSSGVGNQPQHF	TGTGCCAGCAGCTCAGGCGTGGGCAATCAGCCCCAGCATTTT
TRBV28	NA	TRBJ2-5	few	CASSSPRMGQETQYF	TGTGCCAGCAGTTCCCCTAGGATGGGTCAAGAGACCCAGTACTTC
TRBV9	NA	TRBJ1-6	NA	CASTTGPNSPLHF	TGTGCCAGCACGACAGGTCCTAATTCACCCCTCCACTTT
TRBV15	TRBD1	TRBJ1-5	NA	CATSMGGGTGTNLWPQHF	TGTGCCACCAGCATGGGGGGAGGGACAGGGACAAATCTATGGCCCCAGCATTTT
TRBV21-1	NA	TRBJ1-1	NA	CASSKAQGAPNTEAFF	TGTGCCAGCAGCAAAGCGCAGGGGGCTCCGAACACTGAAGCTTTCTTT
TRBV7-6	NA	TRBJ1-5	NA	CASSLGVSNQPQHF	TGTGCCAGCAGCTTAGGGGTAAGCAATCAGCCCCAGCATTTT
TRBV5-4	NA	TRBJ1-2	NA	CASSAGTGLAAGYTF	TGTGCCAGCAGCGCCGGTACCGGGTTGGCGGCTGGCTACACCTTC
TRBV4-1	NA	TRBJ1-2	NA	CASSQAGRDYGYTF	TGCGCCAGCAGCCAAGCCGGCAGGGACTATGGCTACACCTTC
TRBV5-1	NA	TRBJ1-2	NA	CASGTGGNRVGDGYTF	TGCGCCAGCGGGACCGGGGGAAACAGGGTAGGCGATGGCTACACCTTC
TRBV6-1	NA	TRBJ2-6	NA	CASSGGAGANVLTF	TGTGCCAGCAGTGGAGGGGCTGGGGCCAACGTCCTGACTTTC
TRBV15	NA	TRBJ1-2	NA	CATSRDSEGYYGYTF	TGTGCCACCAGCAGAGACTCAGAGGGGTACTATGGCTACACCTTC
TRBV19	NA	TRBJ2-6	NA	CASSIVGTGANVLTF	TGTGCCAGTAGTATAGTCGGTACGGGGGCCAACGTCCTGACTTTC
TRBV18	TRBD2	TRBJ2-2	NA	CASSPNSSGGRGTGELFF	TGTGCCAGCTCACCAAATTCTAGCGGGGGCCGCGGGACCGGGGAGCTGTTTTTT
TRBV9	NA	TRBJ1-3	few	CASTQHFSGNTIYF	TGTGCCAGCACGCAGCACTTCTCTGGAAACACCATATATTTT
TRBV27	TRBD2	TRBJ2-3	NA	CASSLVGGPVDTQYF	TGTGCCAGCAGTTTAGTGGGAGGGCCAGTAGATACGCAGTATTTT
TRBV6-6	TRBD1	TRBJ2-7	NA	CARLGTGEEQYF	TGTGCCAGACTCGGGACAGGGGAAGAGCAGTACTTC
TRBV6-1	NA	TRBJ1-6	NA	CASSEVSSYNSPLHF	TGTGCCAGCAGTGAGGTTAGCTCCTATAATTCACCCCTCCACTTT
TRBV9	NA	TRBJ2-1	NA	CASSVSPSINNEQFF	TGTGCCAGCAGCGTAAGTCCGAGTATAAACAATGAGCAGTTCTTC
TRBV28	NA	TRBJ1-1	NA	CASTAGSTEAFF	TGTGCCAGCACTGCAGGGAGCACTGAAGCTTTCTTT
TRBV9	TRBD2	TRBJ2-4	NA	CASSARGGPGGNIQYF	TGTGCCAGCAGCGCGCGAGGCGGGCCGGGGGGAAACATTCAGTACTTC
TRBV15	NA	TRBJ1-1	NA	CATSRDRAGTPEAFF	TGTGCCACCAGCAGAGATAGGGCGGGGACCCCTGAAGCTTTCTTT
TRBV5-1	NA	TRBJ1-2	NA	CASSSVAGMILSNYGYTF	TGCGCCAGCAGCTCAGTGGCGGGGATGATCCTTTCTAACTATGGCTACACCTTC
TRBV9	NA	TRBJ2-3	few	CASSVGWTPVTDTQYF	TGTGCCAGCAGCGTAGGGTGGACACCTGTTACAGATACGCAGTATTTT
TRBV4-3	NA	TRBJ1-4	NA	CASSQGGRSSNEKLFF	TGCGCCAGCAGCCAAGGGGGCCGGTCGAGTAATGAAAAACTGTTTTTT
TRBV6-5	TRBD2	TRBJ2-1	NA	CASSPTSGWDNEQFF	TGTGCCAGCAGTCCCACTAGCGGGTGGGACAATGAGCAGTTCTTC
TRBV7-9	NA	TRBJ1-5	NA	CASRGTGSNQPQHF	TGTGCCAGCAGGGGTACGGGTAGCAATCAGCCCCAGCATTTT
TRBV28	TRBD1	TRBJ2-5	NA	CASSQGQDGTQYF	TGTGCCAGCAGCCAAGGACAGGATGGGACCCAGTACTTC
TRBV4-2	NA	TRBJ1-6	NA	CASSPGIVNSPLHF	TGTGCCAGCAGCCCGGGCATCGTGAATTCACCCCTCCACTTT
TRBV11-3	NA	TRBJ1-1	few	CASSESTEAFF	TGTGCCAGCAGCGAATCCACTGAAGCTTTCTTT
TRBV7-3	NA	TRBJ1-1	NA	CASSSDPSTEAFF	TGTGCCAGCAGCTCCGACCCATCCACTGAAGCTTTCTTT
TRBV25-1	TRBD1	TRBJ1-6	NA	CASSEYTGTDSPLHF	TGTGCCAGCAGTGAATATACAGGGACAGATTCACCCCTCCACTTT
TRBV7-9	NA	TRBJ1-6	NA	CASSWGQNNSPLHF	TGTGCCAGCAGCTGGGGGCAGAATAATTCACCCCTCCACTTT
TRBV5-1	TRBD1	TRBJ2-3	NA	CASSLETGGGRDTQYF	TGCGCCAGCAGCTTGGAGACAGGGGGCGGGAGAGATACGCAGTATTTT
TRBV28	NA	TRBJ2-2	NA	CASRTGLSNTGELFF	TGTGCCAGCCGAACAGGGCTATCTAACACCGGGGAGCTGTTTTTT
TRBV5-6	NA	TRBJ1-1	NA	CASSRQLQTEAFF	TGTGCCAGCAGCCGTCAACTTCAGACTGAAGCTTTCTTT
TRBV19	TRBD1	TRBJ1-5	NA	CASSSRDRGSGNQPQHF	TGTGCCAGTAGTTCCCGGGACAGGGGCTCGGGCAATCAGCCCCAGCATTTT
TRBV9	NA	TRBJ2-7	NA	CASSGIGYEQYF	TGTGCCAGCAGCGGCATTGGCTACGAGCAGTACTTC
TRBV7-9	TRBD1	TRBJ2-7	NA	CASSLVQGGRAVGYEQYF	TGTGCCAGCAGCTTAGTACAAGGGGGCAGGGCGGTAGGCTACGAGCAGTACTTC
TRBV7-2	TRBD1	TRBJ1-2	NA	CASSLEGQTFYGYTF	TGTGCCAGCAGCTTAGAGGGACAGACCTTCTATGGCTACACCTTC
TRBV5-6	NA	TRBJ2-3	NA	CASSLDPTDTQYF	TGTGCCAGCAGCTTGGACCCTACAGATACGCAGTATTTT
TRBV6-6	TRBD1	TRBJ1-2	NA	CASSYSDRPSTF	TGTGCCAGCAGTTACTCGGACAGGCCCTCCACCTTC
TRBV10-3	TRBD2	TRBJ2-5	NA	CAISGGTSGGETQYF	TGTGCCATCAGTGGGGGGACTAGCGGAGGAGAGACCCAGTACTTC
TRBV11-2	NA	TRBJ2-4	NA	CASSQRYAKNIQYF	TGTGCCAGCAGCCAGAGGTATGCCAAAAACATTCAGTACTTC
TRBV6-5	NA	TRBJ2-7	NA	CASSAPDYEQYF	TGTGCCAGCAGTGCCCCCGACTACGAGCAGTACTTC
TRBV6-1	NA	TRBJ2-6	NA	CASSETLRNSGANVLTF	TGTGCCAGCAGTGAAACCCTCCGGAACTCTGGGGCCAACGTCCTGACTTTC
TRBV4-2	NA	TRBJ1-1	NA	CASSQGEGSNTEAFF	TGTGCCAGCAGCCAAGGGGAGGGTTCGAACACTGAAGCTTTCTTT